This passage covers 19 T cell receptor beta chains from one sample sequenced in a study of blood T cell repertoires in COVID-19 (TCRdb year 2020). The receptor library was made with the immunoSEQ multiplex PCR assay. TCRdb holds this immuneACCESS table with in-frame rearrangements only. Some clones are missing; in checked studies, unresolved V genes explain under half, and the rest has no known cause. Present in this sample are about 58,000 clones, approximately 81% of which were seen just once. The ten biggest clones cover roughly 5% of the sample. Sequences were obtained from peripheral blood. These TCRs come from a man aged 40-49 years with active COVID-19.

This chain uses TRBV5-1 with TRBJ2-5, with 9 nucleotides matching TRBD2. The CDR3 runs 16 residues. Germline assignment: CDR1 SGHRS and CDR2 YFSETQ. Trimming at V came to 0 bases and at J to 3 bases, leaving 6 bases not matched to a gene. The CDR3 DNA sequence: TGCGCCAGCAGCTTGGATTTAGCGGGAGTAAAAGAGACCCAGTACTTC. It yields the protein CASSLDLAGVKETQYF.

The chain joins TRBV4-2 to TRBJ2-3; D is perhaps TRBD2 (6 bases). The CDR3 has 14 amino acids. V lost 1 base, J lost 4 bases, and 9 bases lay in between. The germline gives CDR1 LGHNA, CDR2 YNFKEQ. The CDR3 bases are TGTGCCAGCAGCCAAGGGGACTCGGCAGATACGCAGTATTTT. Residues: CASSQGDSADTQYF.

The chain has TRBV19 and TRBJ1-2; the match to TRBD1 covers 8 bases. There are 13 residues in the CDR3. The germline V gene has CDR1 LNHDA and CDR2 SQIVND (reference sequence). Trimming cost V 6 bases and J 7 bases; bases outside gene matches: 7. The DNA for the CDR3 is TGTGCCAGTAGAGGACAGGGTTTTGCTGGCTACACCTTC. As protein: CASRGQGFAGYTF.

The chain links TRBV9 to TRBJ1-2, with 9 bases matching TRBD1. The length of the CDR3 is 16 residues. Germline V gives CDR1 SGDLS, CDR2 YYNGEE. The V gene end was trimmed by 3 bases and the J gene end by 4 bases; junction bases not matched to a gene: 10. The CDR3 is CASSGWGQGVSYGYTF. The DNA for the CDR3 is TGTGCCAGCAGCGGGTGGGGACAGGGTGTTAGCTATGGCTACACCTTC. Full variable domain (remainder filled in from reference TRBV9 and TRBJ1-2): DSGVTQTPKHLITATGQRVTLRCSPRSGDLSVYWYQQSLDQGLQFLIQYYNGEERAKGNILERFSAQQFPDLHSELNLSSLELGDSALYFCASSGWGQGVSYGYTFGSGTRLTVV.

The rearrangement uses TRBV4-1 and TRBJ2-7; the D gene is possibly TRBD2 (5 bases). The V and J ends lost 4 bases and 2 bases respectively, with 15 bases between them. This CDR3 has 15 amino acids. Germline CDR1 is MGHRA and CDR2 is YSYEKL. CDR3 nucleotides: TGCGCCAGCAGCCGGACTGAATCGGTTGCCTACGAGCAGTACTTC. Amino acids: CASSRTESVAYEQYF.

This clone appeared once. The chain employs TRBV11-1 and TRBJ2-5; TRBD2 agrees at 7 bases. The ends lost 3 bases at V and 2 bases at J; junction bases unmatched: 0. Germline V gene lookup returns CDR1 SGHAT and CDR2 FQDESV (reference sequence). This CDR3 is 13 amino acids long. In DNA, the CDR3 is TGTGCCAGCAGCTTGGGACTACAAGAGACCCAGTACTTC. Translated: CASSLGLQETQYF. The full variable domain, completed using reference TRBV11-1 and TRBJ2-5, is EAEVAQSPRYKITEKSQAVAFWCDPISGHATLYWYRQILGQGPELLVQFQDESVVDDSQLPKDRFSAERLKGVDSTLKIQPAELGDSAMYLCASSLGLQETQYFGPGTRLLVL.

There are a few counts of this clone. V and J are TRBV5-8 and TRBJ2-1; 13 nucleotides line up with TRBD2. CDR3 length: 14 residues. The germline CDR1 and CDR2 sequences are SGHTS and YDEGEE. The V segment lost 7 bases and the J segment 8 bases; nucleotides outside the gene matches: 6. The chain's CDR3 is CASVLAGGPYEQFF. CDR3 bases: TGTGCCAGCGTACTAGCGGGAGGGCCATATGAGCAGTTCTTC.

The rearrangement links TRBV5-1 to TRBJ2-1; 7 bases match TRBD2. Germline V gives CDR1 SGHRS, CDR2 YFSETQ. J gave up 3 bases and V 7 bases, and 7 bases lay outside the gene matches. The CDR3 spans 14 residues. The DNA of the CDR3 is TGCGCCAGCCAAGCGGGATTCCTCTACAATGAGCAGTTCTTC. Translating gives CASQAGFLYNEQFF.

This sequence joins TRBV19 and TRBJ2-5, with 7 nucleotides matching TRBD1. The CDR3 spans 15 residues. CDR1 is LNHDA and CDR2 is SQIVND in the germline V gene (reference sequence). Germline trimming cut 5 bases from V and 1 base from J; bases unmatched to any gene: 7. This chain's CDR3 is CASSGSGQLQETQYF. As DNA, the CDR3 is TGTGCCAGTAGTGGGTCGGGACAGCTCCAAGAGACCCAGTACTTC.

This clone has a single count. The chain combines TRBV27 with TRBJ2-1; D is uncertain. Germline CDR1 is MNHEY and CDR2 is SMNVEV (reference sequence). The CDR3 is 13 amino acids. The ends were cut back, 8 bases at V and 0 bases at J, with 8 bases in the middle. CDR3 in amino acids: CASGQFSYNEQFF. The CDR3 coding sequence is TGTGCCAGCGGCCAGTTCTCCTACAATGAGCAGTTCTTC.

This clone was detected only a few times. The rearrangement links TRBV10-3 to TRBJ1-2; 10 bases are shared with TRBD1. The germline gives CDR1 ENHRY, CDR2 SYGVKD. Losses at the gene ends were 6 bases for V and 8 bases for J; bases not matched to a gene: 3. CDR3 length equals 12 residues. In nucleotides, the CDR3 is TGTGCCATCAGCAAGACAGGGGGCGGCTACACCTTC. Its translation: CAISKTGGGYTF.

V is TRBV27 and J is TRBJ2-3, with D possibly TRBD2 on 6 matching bases. The CDR3 covers 12 residues. Deletions cut 6 bases from V and 6 bases from J, with 10 bases between. CDR1 is MNHEY and CDR2 is SMNVEV in the germline V gene (reference sequence). CDR3 residues: CASRGGGDTQYF. The CDR3 DNA reads as TGTGCCAGCAGGGGGGGTGGGGATACGCAGTATTTT.

V and J are TRBV29-1 and TRBJ2-7; 9 positions match TRBD2. The CDR3 runs to 12 residues. V lost 6 bases to trimming and J lost 3 bases; unmatched junction nucleotides: 3. Germline values: CDR1 SQVTM, CDR2 ANQGSEA. The CDR3 region has the DNA TGCAGCGTAGCGGGAGGACTCTACGAGCAGTACTTC. This translates into CSVAGGLYEQYF.

The chain couples TRBV18 to TRBJ1-3; D remains unclear. The CDR3 extends over 14 amino acids. V was trimmed by 2 bases and J by 0 bases, leaving 5 bases between them. Germline assignment: CDR1 KGHSH and CDR2 LQKENI. The DNA of the CDR3 is TGTGCCAGCTCACCAGATAGCTCTGGAAACACCATATATTTT. It encodes CASSPDSSGNTIYF.

V is TRBV4-1 and J is TRBJ2-3; TRBD2 agrees at 8 bases. Germline CDR1 reads MGHRA; CDR2 reads YSYEKL. V shed 3 bases, J shed 6 bases, and the junction held 5 bases outside the gene matches. CDR3 length equals 14 residues. CDR3 amino acids: CASSHYGLADTQYF. Here the CDR3 DNA reads TGCGCCAGCAGCCACTATGGACTAGCCGATACGCAGTATTTT.

This clone has more than one count but fewer than ten. The chain couples TRBV5-1 to TRBJ1-2; 7 nucleotides agree with TRBD1. The length of the CDR3 is 15 residues. Losses at the gene ends were 3 bases for V and 2 bases for J; bases not matched to a gene: 7. Germline-derived CDR1 and CDR2 are SGHRS and YFSETQ. CDR3 residues: CASSSQGRGNYGYTF. CDR3 in DNA: TGCGCCAGCAGCTCACAGGGGAGAGGAAACTATGGCTACACCTTC. Combining the CDR3 with reference TRBV5-1 and TRBJ1-2 gives the whole variable domain KAGVTQTPRYLIKTRGQQVTLSCSPISGHRSVSWYQQTPGQGLQFLFEYFSETQRNKGNFPGRFSGRQFSNSRSEMNVSTLELGDSALYLCASSSQGRGNYGYTFGSGTRLTVV.

The chain employs TRBV6-5 and TRBJ1-4; perhaps TRBD1 as D (6 bases). CDR1 and CDR2 from the germline V gene are MNHEY and SVGAGI. V lost 6 bases and J 0 bases, leaving 8 bases between the germline ends. The CDR3 runs 14 residues. This CDR3 reads CASRSGATNEKLFF. The CDR3, as DNA: TGTGCCAGCAGGTCAGGGGCAACTAATGAAAAACTGTTTTTT.

The CDR3 loop is CASTASGRDDGYTF. In nucleotides, the CDR3 is TGCGCCAGCACTGCCTCGGGGAGGGACGATGGCTACACCTTC. The chain employs TRBV10-2 and TRBJ1-2, with D perhaps matching TRBD1 (5 bases). There are 14 residues in the CDR3. Germline lookup yields CDR1 WSHSY and CDR2 SAAADI. Trimming took off 7 bases at V and 6 bases at J, with 18 bases between the two ends.

The genes are TRBV19 and TRBJ2-7; 10 nucleotides match TRBD1. Germline values: CDR1 LNHDA, CDR2 SQIVND (reference sequence). The CDR3 consists of 15 residues. The V segment lost 5 bases and the J segment 1 base; nucleotides outside the gene matches: 5. CDR3 sequence: CASSSWDRGSYEQYF. For the CDR3, the DNA is TGTGCCAGTAGTTCTTGGGACAGGGGTTCCTACGAGCAGTACTTC.